This T cell receptor beta chain was documented in a study of cytomegalovirus exposure and HLA in healthy donors. Concerning this clone itself: Antigen unknown.

A multiplex PCR was run with 60 Vbeta primers and 13 Jbeta primers. Using immunoSEQ multiplex PCR, the repertoire was profiled, and TCRdb retains in-frame clones only, with some absent. The sample holds roughly 120,000 clones, around 70% seen once. The CDR3 is made up of 14 amino acids. Germline CDR1 reads MNHEY; CDR2 reads SMNVEV (reference sequence). Trimming took 2 bases from V and 2 from J, leaving 8 bases between them. Regarding the study as a whole: At a 0.05 false discovery rate, a later analysis found around 17,000 TCR beta sequences to be associated with HLA alleles.

This clonotype was obtained from a man younger than 45 in good health and CMV-seropositive. The chain has TRBV27 and TRBJ2-3; D might be TRBD2 (5 bases). Material: PBMCs. CDR3 sequence (DNA): TGTGCCAGCAGTTTAGAGGGCTTCACAGATACGCAGTATTTT. As protein: CASSLEGFTDTQYF.